What follows are 31 T cell receptor beta chains derived from one specimen sequenced in a study of shared clonotypes between healthy human individuals. The method was immunoSEQ multiplex PCR; TCRdb's version includes in-frame clones alone and lacks a portion of them. The table shows around 1,900,000 clones, with 90% to 95% occurring only once. CD45RO negativity and positive selection for CCR7 defined naive CD8 cells, a population that excluded terminally differentiated effector memory CD45RA+ cells. Input material: naive CD8+ T cells from PBMCs. Every receptor here comes from a man aged 18 to 29 in good health. Some clones in this sample may be carry-over from other donors' samples.

The chain joins TRBV27 to TRBJ2-3, with D perhaps TRBD1 (6 bases). The germline gives CDR1 MNHEY, CDR2 SMNVEV (reference sequence). The CDR3 sequence is 18 residues long. With 1 base removed from V and 1 base from J, the gap between germline ends came to 18 bases. The DNA of the CDR3 is TGTGCCAGCAGTTTATTACAGGGAGTTAGGAGAGGCACAGATACGCAGTATTTT. This gives the protein CASSLLQGVRRGTDTQYF.

This clone was found once. The rearrangement uses TRBV7-6 and TRBJ2-6, with no clear D. This CDR3 spans 15 amino acids. Germline V CDR1 and CDR2: SGHVS, FNYEAQ. Deletions cut 5 bases from V and 0 bases from J, with 8 bases between. This chain's CDR3 is CASSPSGSGANVLTF. CDR3 DNA: TGTGCCAGCAGCCCATCGGGCTCTGGGGCCAACGTCCTGACTTTC.

Notes on this clone: Additional DNA sequences in this sample encode the identical CDR3. This chain links TRBV7-3 with TRBJ2-1, with D unresolved. Looked up from germline, CDR1 is SGHTA and CDR2 is FQGTGA. The CDR3 is made up of 14 amino acids. Deletions cut 5 bases from V and 2 bases from J, with 10 bases between. The CDR3 DNA reads as TGTGCCAGCAGCCCGCGCGGCCCCTACAATGAGCAGTTCTTC. This encodes CASSPRGPYNEQFF.

V is TRBV9 and J is TRBJ1-5; D is undetermined. Looked up from germline, CDR1 is SGDLS and CDR2 is YYNGEE. The CDR3 runs to 15 residues. With 1 base removed from V and 0 bases from J, the gap between germline ends came to 8 bases. The CDR3 loop reads CASSVMADSNQPQHF. CDR3 nucleotide sequence: TGTGCCAGCAGCGTAATGGCGGATAGCAATCAGCCCCAGCATTTT.

A remark on this clone: At one boundary the junction diverges from the germline segment, which might be a read error. The J gene is TRBJ2-7, the V gene TRBV4-2; TRBD2 agrees at 8 bases. The CDR3 length is 13 residues. CDR1 and CDR2 (germline): LGHNA, YNFKEQ. CDR3: CASSHDRTSTNFF. The CDR3, as DNA: TGTGCCAGCAGCCACGATAGGACTAGCACCAACTTCTTC.

The genes are TRBV5-1 and TRBJ2-7, with D tentatively TRBD2 (7 bases). This CDR3 has 19 amino acids. V was cut by 2 bases and J by 2 bases, with 26 bases left in between. The germline V gene encodes CDR1 SGHRS and CDR2 YFSETQ. The CDR3 region has the DNA TGCGCCAGCAGCTTCGGACGACAGGCTCTGGCTAGCGGTGCCTACGAGCAGTACTTC. This translates into CASSFGRQALASGAYEQYF.

Note on this clone: This CDR3 is also generated by other DNA sequences in the sample. The V and J genes are TRBV4-2 and TRBJ2-1, with D hard to call. Germline-derived CDR1 and CDR2 are LGHNA and YNFKEQ. V was shortened by 4 bases and J by 0 bases, with 10 bases between the two germline ends. The CDR3 has 15 residues. This CDR3 reads CASSPDPSSYNEQFF. DNA for the CDR3: TGTGCCAGCAGCCCCGACCCGAGCTCCTACAATGAGCAGTTCTTC.

V and J are TRBV9 and TRBJ1-4; D perhaps matches TRBD1 (6 bases). V was clipped by 3 bases and J by 7 bases, with 13 bases between them. The CDR3 has 14 residues. In germline, CDR1 is SGDLS, CDR2 YYNGEE. CDR3 DNA: TGTGCCAGCAGCGGATCAGGGGCGGGTGAAAAACTGTTTTTT. Translating gives CASSGSGAGEKLFF. Full variable domain (missing parts from reference TRBV9 and TRBJ1-4): DSGVTQTPKHLITATGQRVTLRCSPRSGDLSVYWYQQSLDQGLQFLIQYYNGEERAKGNILERFSAQQFPDLHSELNLSSLELGDSALYFCASSGSGAGEKLFFGSGTQLSVL.

The V call is TRBV27, the J call TRBJ2-3; 7 bases match TRBD2. The CDR3 totals 15 residues. The germline V gene has CDR1 MNHEY and CDR2 SMNVEV (reference sequence). J gave up 0 bases and V 4 bases, and 4 bases lay outside the gene matches. The CDR3 coding sequence is TGTGCCAGCAGTTGGTCTAGCGGAAGCACAGATACGCAGTATTTT. This translates into CASSWSSGSTDTQYF.

This clone was seen just once. At the DNA level, this CDR3 is encoded by other sequences in the same sample as well. The chain uses TRBV27 and TRBJ2-7; 9 nucleotides line up with TRBD1. Trimming took 3 bases from V and 5 from J; bases not matched to a gene: 5. The CDR3 has 14 residues. Per the germline V gene, CDR1 is MNHEY and CDR2 is SMNVEV (reference sequence). CDR3 sequence (DNA): TGTGCCAGCAGTTTGCTTGGACAGGGGAACGAGCAGTACTTC. This codes for CASSLLGQGNEQYF.

The chain uses TRBV5-6 and TRBJ2-1; TRBD2 is a possible D gene (5 bases). The CDR3 covers 14 residues. V gave up 6 bases and J gave up 0 bases, with 10 bases separating them. Germline-derived CDR1 and CDR2 are SGHDT and YYEEEE. For the CDR3, the DNA is TGTGCCAGCATGGACGGGGACTCCTACAATGAGCAGTTCTTC. It specifies CASMDGDSYNEQFF.

The rearrangement uses TRBV9 and TRBJ2-3; 10 bases map to TRBD1. Germline V gene lookup returns CDR1 SGDLS and CDR2 YYNGEE. This CDR3 is built from 17 residues. The junction had 12 bases not matched to a gene; V was cut back by 7 bases and J by 1 base. The CDR3 nucleotides read TGTGCCAGCGGAAACCCGACAGGGGGCGCCGGCACAGATACGCAGTATTTT. Translated: CASGNPTGGAGTDTQYF.

As for this clone: Distinct nucleotide sequences in the sample also encode this CDR3. The chain carries TRBV7-9 and TRBJ2-1; D is possibly TRBD2 (6 bases). This CDR3 is 13 amino acids long. Germline-derived CDR1 and CDR2 are SEHNR and FQNEAQ (reference sequence). The V end was cut by 9 bases, the J end by 2 bases, with 11 bases between. The CDR3 protein is CASSSGTYNEQFF. The CDR3 DNA reads TGTGCCAGTAGTAGCGGCACCTACAATGAGCAGTTCTTC.

The chain links TRBV16 to TRBJ1-2; the D is unclear. CDR3 length: 14 amino acids. V shed 2 bases and J shed 0 bases, with 7 bases lying between them. The germline CDR1 and CDR2 sequences are KGHSY and FQNENV. Here the CDR3 reads CASSQEAANYGYTF. CDR3 in DNA: TGTGCCAGCAGCCAAGAAGCGGCTAACTATGGCTACACCTTC.

V usage is TRBV28 and J usage is TRBJ2-7; TRBD1 might be the D (5 bases). The CDR3 consists of 15 residues. Germline V CDR1 and CDR2: MDHEN, SYDVKM. V was trimmed by 2 bases and J by 3 bases, leaving 14 bases between them. CDR3 bases: TGTGCCAGCAGTTTAATCGGACAAACGTTCTACGAGCAGTACTTC. Translating gives CASSLIGQTFYEQYF.

The chain has TRBV29-1 and TRBJ2-3; 10 nucleotides match TRBD2. Germline CDR1 is SQVTM and CDR2 is ANQGSEA. The CDR3 consists of 17 residues. V trimming: 1 base; J trimming: 4 bases; junction bases outside the gene matches: 11. The CDR3, as DNA: TGCAGCGTTGAAGGTGGGCTAGCGGGAGTAGGGGCAGATACGCAGTATTTT. Translating gives CSVEGGLAGVGADTQYF.

This clone has just one count. The genes are TRBV11-1 and TRBJ2-1; no firm D call. Germline assignment: CDR1 SGHAT and CDR2 FQDESV (reference sequence). The CDR3 is 17 amino acids. V gave up 5 bases and J gave up 0 bases, with 17 bases separating them. CDR3 nucleotide sequence: TGTGCCAGCAGCCCACCCCACCACCGTAGCTCCTACAATGAGCAGTTCTTC. Translating gives CASSPPHHRSSYNEQFF.

This chain joins TRBV9 and TRBJ2-3; TRBD2 matches 11 bases. Germline CDR1 and CDR2: SGDLS and YYNGEE. The CDR3 has 20 amino acids. Trimming took 0 bases from V and 1 from J; bases not matched to a gene: 13. The CDR3 sequence is CASSVARGSGREPRTDTQYF. The CDR3 DNA sequence: TGTGCCAGCAGCGTAGCTCGTGGTAGCGGGAGGGAACCACGCACAGATACGCAGTATTTT.

V and J are TRBV5-6 and TRBJ2-2, with D maybe TRBD2 (6 bases). The CDR3 has 16 residues. The germline gives CDR1 SGHDT, CDR2 YYEEEE. With 3 bases removed from V and 0 bases from J, the gap between germline ends came to 12 bases. The CDR3 loop is CASSSRDWSNTGELFF. The CDR3 bases are TGTGCCAGCAGCTCCCGGGACTGGTCGAACACCGGGGAGCTGTTTTTT.

The V and J genes are TRBV7-2 and TRBJ1-1; TRBD1 matches at 7 bases. J lost 0 bases, V lost 3 bases, and 1 base had no gene match. The CDR3 is 14 residues long. The germline V gene encodes CDR1 SGHTA and CDR2 FQGNSA. CDR3 in DNA: TGTGCCAGCAGCTTGGACAGGATGAACACTGAAGCTTTCTTT. Its protein product is CASSLDRMNTEAFF.

The genes are TRBV7-6 and TRBJ1-5; D remains ambiguous. Trimming removed 2 bases from V and 7 bases from J, with 9 bases in between. Germline CDR1 and CDR2: SGHVS and FNYEAQ. The CDR3 is made up of 13 amino acids. CDR3 sequence (DNA): TGTGCCAGCAGCTTATGGCCGAGGCAGCCCCAGCATTTT. It yields the protein CASSLWPRQPQHF.

V gene TRBV6-1 combines with J gene TRBJ1-5, with 7 bases that match TRBD1. Germline CDR1 reads MNHNS; CDR2 reads SASEGT. The V segment lost 2 bases and the J segment 9 bases; nucleotides outside the gene matches: 10. The CDR3 sequence is 15 residues long. CDR3 coding DNA: TGTGCCAGCAGTGAAATTGGGACAGTATTTCGGCCCCAGCATTTT. This translates into CASSEIGTVFRPQHF.

V is TRBV19 and J is TRBJ2-1; perhaps TRBD2 as D (5 bases). Germline CDR1 and CDR2: LNHDA and SQIVND (reference sequence). The CDR3 contains 14 residues. Between the trimmed V and J ends, which lost 5 bases and 7 bases, there was a span of 15 bases. DNA of the CDR3: TGTGCCAGTAGTCCGCGGACTGGGTGGAATGAGCAGTTCTTC. Residues: CASSPRTGWNEQFF.

This clone appeared a single time. The CDR3 DNA is TGTGCCAGCAGTTCCGGGACTACCACTCAAGAGACCCAGTACTTC. Amino acids: CASSSGTTTQETQYF. The rearrangement uses TRBV7-9 and TRBJ2-5, with 7 positions matching TRBD2. This CDR3 spans 15 amino acids. Germline V gene sequence: CDR1 SEHNR, CDR2 FQNEAQ (reference sequence). The V segment lost 6 bases and the J segment 2 bases; nucleotides outside the gene matches: 9.

The chain uses TRBV6-5 and TRBJ1-2; 10 nucleotides agree with TRBD1. With V trimmed by 2 bases and J by 5 bases, 5 bases remained unmatched. Germline CDR1 reads MNHEY; CDR2 reads SVGAGI. The CDR3 is 15 residues long. The chain's CDR3 is CASSYVGQGRYGYTF. CDR3 nucleotide sequence: TGTGCCAGCAGTTACGTGGGACAGGGGCGATATGGCTACACCTTC.

This clone was seen only once. This rearrangement joins TRBV6-6 to TRBJ2-1; possible D gene TRBD2, 5 bases. Deletions cut 6 bases from V and 6 bases from J, with 12 bases between. Germline V gene sequence: CDR1 MNHNY, CDR2 SVGAGI (reference sequence). This CDR3 is 13 amino acids long. CDR3 sequence reads: CASSNGVANEQFF. The CDR3 bases are TGTGCCAGCAGCAACGGGGTAGCCAATGAGCAGTTCTTC.

Worth noting for this clone: The same CDR3 also results from other DNA sequences found in this sample. The chain joins TRBV5-4 to TRBJ1-1; perhaps TRBD1 as D (6 bases). This CDR3 has 14 amino acids. Germline CDR1 is SGHNT and CDR2 is YYREEE (reference sequence). V lost 4 bases and J lost 5, with 15 bases in between. This CDR3 reads CASSLLGGGTEAFF. In DNA form, the CDR3 reads TGTGCCAGCAGCCTCTTAGGGGGGGGGACTGAAGCTTTCTTT.

This sequence joins TRBV9 and TRBJ1-1; D not resolved. V lost 0 bases and J 6 bases, leaving 18 bases between the germline ends. Germline CDR1 and CDR2: SGDLS and YYNGEE. The CDR3 covers 16 residues. CDR3 amino acids: CASSVAPAGNIAEAFF. In nucleotides, the CDR3 is TGTGCCAGCAGCGTAGCGCCGGCGGGAAACATCGCTGAAGCTTTCTTT.

About this clone: The identical CDR3 is also encoded by other nucleotide sequences in the sample. The chain uses TRBV19 and TRBJ1-4; no reliable D call. The V end lost 4 bases, the J end lost 0 bases, and 9 bases lay between the germline ends. Per germline, CDR1 LNHDA and CDR2 SQIVND (reference sequence). The CDR3 is made up of 15 amino acids. CDR3 DNA sequence: TGTGCCAGTAGTACCAGAACTGCAACTAATGAAAAACTGTTTTTT. Translated, it gives CASSTRTATNEKLFF.

This chain connects TRBV27 to TRBJ2-1; 8 positions agree with TRBD2. The CDR3 covers 13 residues. The V segment lost 6 bases and the J segment 8 bases; nucleotides outside the gene matches: 6. CDR1 is MNHEY, CDR2 SMNVEV, per germline (reference sequence). The CDR3 bases are TGTGCCAGCAGCCTTCCGGGAGGGGATGAGCAGTTCTTC. Translating it yields CASSLPGGDEQFF.

V is TRBV4-2 and J is TRBJ2-7; possibly TRBD1 for D (5 bases). V lost 1 base and J 0 bases, leaving 10 bases between the germline ends. CDR1 LGHNA and CDR2 YNFKEQ come from the germline V gene. The CDR3 length is 15 residues. The CDR3 region is CASSQVLGASYEQYF. DNA of the CDR3: TGTGCCAGCAGCCAAGTTCTTGGGGCCTCCTACGAGCAGTACTTC.